Below, 2 T cell receptor beta chains from the same sample are listed, as sequenced in a study of immune evolution from preneoplasia to lung adenocarcinoma. TCRdb's copy holds only in-frame clones and misses some; the assay was immunoSEQ multiplex PCR. The table includes about 21,000 clones, approximately 71% detected once. The sample was FFPE invasive lung adenocarcinoma tissue. The receptors originated from a person in their 60s with lung adenocarcinoma.

This clone was seen a few times. J is TRBJ2-7 and V is TRBV30; perhaps D is TRBD1 or TRBD2 (5 bases each). The CDR3 is 14 amino acids. Per germline, CDR1 GTSNPN and CDR2 SVGIG (reference sequence). Trimming shortened V by 4 bases and J by 4 bases, and 17 bases separated the two germline ends. CDR3 sequence: CAWTSGTPGYEQYF. The CDR3 DNA reads as TGTGCCTGGACCTCCGGGACCCCCGGTTACGAGCAGTACTTC.

This rearrangement joins TRBV6-5 to TRBJ2-3; D gene unclear. The CDR3 totals 13 residues. The germline CDR1 and CDR2 sequences are MNHEY and SVGAGI. Trimming pared 2 bases from V and 0 bases from J, leaving 3 bases between. The CDR3 coding sequence is TGTGCCAGCAGTTACACTAGCACAGATACGCAGTATTTT. Translated: CASSYTSTDTQYF.